The TCR beta chain under discussion was sequenced for a study of cytomegalovirus exposure and HLA in healthy donors. CDR1 MNHNS and CDR2 SASEGT come from the germline V gene. J was trimmed by 5 bases and V by 6 bases; bases with no gene match: 6. This CDR3 is built from 13 residues. PCR amplification relied on 60 Vbeta primers (plus 13 Jbeta primers). Generated by immunoSEQ multiplex PCR, the TCRdb table keeps only in-frame clones and is missing some. The sample carries 140,000 to 150,000 clones, 88% recorded once. With regard to this clone: At the DNA level, this CDR3 is encoded by other sequences in the same sample as well.

V gene TRBV6-1 combines with J gene TRBJ2-5; TRBD2 agrees at 7 bases. The source material was PBMCs. This TCR was recovered from a woman in her thirties or forties in good health and CMV-seronegative. The CDR3 bases are TGTGCCAGCAGAACTGGGGGAGGGGAGACCCAGTACTTC. Encoded protein: CASRTGGGETQYF.